This T cell receptor (beta chain) was profiled in a study of T cell responses to AZD1222 COVID-19 vaccine. The study, taken as a whole, reports: It should be noted that donors were predominantly white British and more often female, and clonal diversity was possibly underestimated. Only a handful of AZD1222 recipients were seropositive at baseline. Reportedly, close to half of spike-specific TCRs are directed against unmutated variant regions.

Clones were sequenced by immunoSEQ multiplex PCR, and TCRdb holds only the in-frame ones, with some missing. The data contain about 120,000 clones, about 87% of them singletons. For this clone: Antigen: not known.

This CDR3 is built from 13 residues. Germline CDR1 and CDR2: LGHDT and YNNKEL (reference sequence). Unmatched junction bases numbered 7, after V lost 4 bases and J lost 8 bases. The TCR originated in an adult in good health. The chain uses TRBV3-1 (or the pseudogene TRBV3-2) and TRBJ1-2; 7 bases are shared with TRBD1. The sample was peripheral blood, taken on day 0 of AZD1222 vaccination. The CDR3 DNA is TGTGCCAGCAGCCTTAGCGGGGGACAGGGCTACACCTTC. It is translated as CASSLSGGQGYTF.